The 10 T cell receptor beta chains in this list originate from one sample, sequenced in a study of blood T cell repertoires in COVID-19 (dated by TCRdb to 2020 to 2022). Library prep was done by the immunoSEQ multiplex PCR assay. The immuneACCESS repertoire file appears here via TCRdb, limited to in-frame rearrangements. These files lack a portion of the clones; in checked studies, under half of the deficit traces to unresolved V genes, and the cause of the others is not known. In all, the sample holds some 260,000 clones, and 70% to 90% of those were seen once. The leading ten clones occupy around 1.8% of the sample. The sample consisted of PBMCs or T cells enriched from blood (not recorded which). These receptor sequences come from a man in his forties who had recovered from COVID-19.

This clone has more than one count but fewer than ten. CDR3 in DNA: TGCAGCGTTGAGGGTAGCGGGCCATTTTCAGATACGCAGTATTTT. Protein sequence: CSVEGSGPFSDTQYF. The chain couples TRBV29-1 to TRBJ2-3; 7 positions match TRBD2. The J segment lost 4 bases and the V segment lost 3 bases, leaving 10 bases of the junction unmatched. Germline CDR1 is SQVTM and CDR2 is ANQGSEA. CDR3 length equals 15 residues.

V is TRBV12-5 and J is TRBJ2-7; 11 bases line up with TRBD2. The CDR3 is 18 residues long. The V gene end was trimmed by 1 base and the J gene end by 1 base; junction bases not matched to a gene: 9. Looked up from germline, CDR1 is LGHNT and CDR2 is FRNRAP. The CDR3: CASGLAATRLAGSYEQYF. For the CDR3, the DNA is TGTGCTAGTGGTTTGGCTGCCACTAGACTAGCGGGGTCCTACGAGCAGTACTTC.

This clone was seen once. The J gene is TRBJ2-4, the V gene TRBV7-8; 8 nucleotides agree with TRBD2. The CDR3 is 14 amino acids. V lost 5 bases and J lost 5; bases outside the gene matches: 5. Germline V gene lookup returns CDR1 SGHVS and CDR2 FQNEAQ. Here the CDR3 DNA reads TGTGCCAGCAGCAACGGGACTAGTGAAAACATTCAGTACTTC. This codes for CASSNGTSENIQYF.

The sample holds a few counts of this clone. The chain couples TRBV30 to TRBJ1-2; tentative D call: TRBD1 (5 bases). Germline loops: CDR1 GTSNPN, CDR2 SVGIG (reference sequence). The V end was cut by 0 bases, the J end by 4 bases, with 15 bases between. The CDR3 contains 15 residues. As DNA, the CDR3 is TGTGCCTGGAGTGTACAAAATAACGGGGGCTATGGCTACACCTTC. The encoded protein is CAWSVQNNGGYGYTF.

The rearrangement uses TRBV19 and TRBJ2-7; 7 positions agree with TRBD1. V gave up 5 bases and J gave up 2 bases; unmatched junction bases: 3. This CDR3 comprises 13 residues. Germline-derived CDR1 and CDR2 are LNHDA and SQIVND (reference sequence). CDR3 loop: CASSDQGAYEQYF. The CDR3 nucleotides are TGTGCCAGTAGTGACCAGGGGGCCTACGAGCAGTACTTC.

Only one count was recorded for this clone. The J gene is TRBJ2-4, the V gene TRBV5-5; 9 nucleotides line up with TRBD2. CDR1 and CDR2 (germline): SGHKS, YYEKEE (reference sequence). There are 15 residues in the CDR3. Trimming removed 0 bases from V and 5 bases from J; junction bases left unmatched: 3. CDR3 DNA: TGTGCCAGCAGCTTGGTAGCGGGGGTTGAAAACATTCAGTACTTC. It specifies CASSLVAGVENIQYF.

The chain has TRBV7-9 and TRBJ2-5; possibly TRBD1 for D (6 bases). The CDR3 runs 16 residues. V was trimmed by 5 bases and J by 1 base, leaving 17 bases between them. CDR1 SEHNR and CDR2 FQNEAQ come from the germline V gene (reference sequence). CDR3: CASSPTQTGPQETQYF. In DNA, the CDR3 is TGTGCCAGCAGCCCAACACAGACAGGACCCCAAGAGACCCAGTACTTC. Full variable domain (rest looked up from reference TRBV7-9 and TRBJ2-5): DTGVSQNPRHKITKRGQNVTFRCDPISEHNRLYWYRQTLGQGPEFLTYFQNEAQLEKSRLLSDRFSAERPKGSFSTLEIQRTEQGDSAMYLCASSPTQTGPQETQYFGPGTRLLVL.

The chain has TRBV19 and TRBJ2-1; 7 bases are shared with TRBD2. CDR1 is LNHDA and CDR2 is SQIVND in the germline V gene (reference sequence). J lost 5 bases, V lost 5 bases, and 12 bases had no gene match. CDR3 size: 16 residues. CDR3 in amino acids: CASSFLGAGIDNEQFF. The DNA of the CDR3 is TGTGCCAGTAGTTTCCTCGGAGCGGGAATCGACAATGAGCAGTTCTTC.

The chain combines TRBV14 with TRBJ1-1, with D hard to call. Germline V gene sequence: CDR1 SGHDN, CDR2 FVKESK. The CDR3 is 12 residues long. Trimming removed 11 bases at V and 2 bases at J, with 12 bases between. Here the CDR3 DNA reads TGTGCCTCGAACGAGGTTAACACTGAAGCTTTCTTT. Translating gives CASNEVNTEAFF.

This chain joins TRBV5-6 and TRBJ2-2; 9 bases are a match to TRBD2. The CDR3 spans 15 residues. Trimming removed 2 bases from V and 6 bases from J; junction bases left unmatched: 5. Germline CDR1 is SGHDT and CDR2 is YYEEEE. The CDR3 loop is CASSFGAGGAGELFF. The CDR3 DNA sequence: TGTGCCAGCAGCTTTGGAGCGGGAGGAGCCGGGGAGCTGTTTTTT.